Included here is one TCR beta chain sequence, with context. The data derive from a study of OX40 agonist ivuxolimab in advanced cancers. Overall study context: Therapy given before enrollment (anti-PD-1, anti-PD-L1 or anti-CTLA-4) was allowed, and around 40% had some.

The V end lost 6 bases, the J end lost 2 bases, and 27 bases lay between the germline ends. The CDR3 has 19 residues. The germline V gene has CDR1 SGHDT and CDR2 YYEEEE. Libraries were prepared by immunoSEQ multiplex PCR; TCRdb keeps only in-frame clonotypes and omits some of them. The repertoire has tens of thousands of clones, approximately 82% of them found once; the top ten carry 3.1%. Specimen: CD4+ or CD8+ T cells sorted from blood, collected in a trial of the OX40 agonist ivuxolimab. The chain is built from TRBV5-6 and TRBJ1-5, with TRBD1 as a possible D gene (5 bases). This clonotype was obtained from an adult with an advanced solid tumor such as melanoma, head and neck, liver or kidney cancer. For the CDR3, the DNA is TGTGCCAGCACCAGGAGAGGGGACGGATTTAGCTTGGGCAATCAGCCCCAGCATTTT. Its translation: CASTRRGDGFSLGNQPQHF.